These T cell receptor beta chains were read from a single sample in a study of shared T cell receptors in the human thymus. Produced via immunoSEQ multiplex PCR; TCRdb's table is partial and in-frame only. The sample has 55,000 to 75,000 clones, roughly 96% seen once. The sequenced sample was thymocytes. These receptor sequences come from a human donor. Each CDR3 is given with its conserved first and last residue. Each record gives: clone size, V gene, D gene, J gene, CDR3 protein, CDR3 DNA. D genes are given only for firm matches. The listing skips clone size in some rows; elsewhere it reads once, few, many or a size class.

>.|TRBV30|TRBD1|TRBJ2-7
CAWRTRTGFYEQYF
TGTGCCTGGAGGACAAGGACAGGGTTCTACGAGCAGTACTTC
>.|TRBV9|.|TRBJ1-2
CASSASSNHYGYTF
TGTGCCAGCAGCGCGTCCAGCAACCACTATGGCTACACCTTC
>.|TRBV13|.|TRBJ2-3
CASSTRTPGTQYF
TGTGCCAGCAGCACCCGTACCCCAGGTACGCAGTATTTT
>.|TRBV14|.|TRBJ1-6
CASSQAGQKGRWENSPLHF
TGTGCCAGCAGCCAAGCTGGACAGAAGGGTCGGTGGGAAAATTCACCCCTCCACTTT
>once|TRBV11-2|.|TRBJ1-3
CASSGWGSGNTIYF
TGTGCCAGCAGCGGCTGGGGCAGCGGAAACACCATATATTTT
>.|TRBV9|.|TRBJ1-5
CASSAGGFSNQPQHF
TGTGCCAGCAGCGCGGGGGGTTTTAGCAATCAGCCCCAGCATTTT
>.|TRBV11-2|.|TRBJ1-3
CASSINLTENSGNTIYF
TGTGCCAGCAGTATCAACCTCACAGAGAACTCTGGAAACACCATATATTTT
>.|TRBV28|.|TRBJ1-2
CASRAFGAGTGEGYTF
TGTGCCAGCAGGGCCTTTGGTGCGGGGACCGGGGAAGGCTACACCTTC
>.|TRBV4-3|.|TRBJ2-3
CASSQSASGASRDTQYF
TGCGCCAGCAGCCAATCCGCTTCGGGTGCCAGCCGGGATACGCAGTATTTT
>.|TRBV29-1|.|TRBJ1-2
CSVRIGGSMGYGYTF
TGCAGCGTCAGAATAGGTGGGTCGATGGGATATGGCTACACCTTC
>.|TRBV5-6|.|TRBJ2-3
CAHVRGLTDTQYF
TGTGCCCACGTCCGGGGCCTCACAGATACGCAGTATTTT
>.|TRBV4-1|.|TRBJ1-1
CASSSEGQQNTEAFF
TGCGCCAGCAGCTCAGAAGGACAGCAGAACACTGAAGCTTTCTTT
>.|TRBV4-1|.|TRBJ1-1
CASSQERPGTNTEAFF
TGCGCCAGCAGCCAAGAAAGGCCCGGAACGAACACTGAAGCTTTCTTT
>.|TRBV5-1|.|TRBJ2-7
CASSLVWGSYEQYF
TGCGCCAGCAGCTTGGTCTGGGGATCCTACGAGCAGTACTTC
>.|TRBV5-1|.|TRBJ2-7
CASSSGPPAYEQYF
TGCGCCAGCAGCTCCGGGCCGCCCGCCTACGAGCAGTACTTC
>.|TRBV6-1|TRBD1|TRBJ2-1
CASSASGQGFNEQFF
TGTGCCAGCAGTGCCTCGGGACAGGGGTTCAATGAGCAGTTCTTC
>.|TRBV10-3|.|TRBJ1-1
CAISDGGVVTEAFF
TGTGCCATCAGTGATGGGGGGGTTGTCACTGAAGCTTTCTTT
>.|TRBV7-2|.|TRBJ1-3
CASSFSDVSDIGNTIYF
TGTGCCAGCAGCTTTTCCGACGTCTCTGACATTGGAAACACCATATATTTT
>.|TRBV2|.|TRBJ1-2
CASSEALSSRVDYGYTF
TGTGCCAGCAGTGAAGCGCTGAGTTCGAGGGTTGACTATGGCTACACCTTC
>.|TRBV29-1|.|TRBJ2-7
CSVAREVNSYEQYF
TGCAGCGTTGCACGGGAAGTCAACTCCTACGAGCAGTACTTC
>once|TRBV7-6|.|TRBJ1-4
CASSLRGAGRGTNEKLFF
TGTGCCAGCAGCTTACGGGGCGCGGGTAGGGGAACTAATGAAAAACTGTTTTTT
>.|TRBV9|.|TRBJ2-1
CASSGARRGASYNEQFF
TGTGCCAGCAGTGGAGCACGTCGGGGGGCCTCATACAATGAGCAGTTCTTC
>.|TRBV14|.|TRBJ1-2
CASSPRQPSEGYTF
TGTGCCAGCAGCCCCCGACAGCCTTCCGAGGGCTACACCTTC
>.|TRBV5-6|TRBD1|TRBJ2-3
CASSQDRDGLTDTQYF
TGTGCCAGCAGCCAAGACAGGGACGGATTAACAGATACGCAGTATTTT
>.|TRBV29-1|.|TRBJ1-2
CSVDSEDSYGYTF
TGCAGCGTTGACTCTGAGGACAGCTATGGCTACACCTTC
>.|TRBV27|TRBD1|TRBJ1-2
CASSLWGQTHHPNYGYTF
TGTGCCAGCAGTTTATGGGGACAGACCCACCACCCTAACTATGGCTACACCTTC
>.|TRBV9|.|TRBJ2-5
CASSFEGRAQYF
TGTGCCAGCAGCTTCGAAGGTCGTGCCCAGTACTTC
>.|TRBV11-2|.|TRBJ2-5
CASSFRRHIRGLTKETQYF
TGTGCCAGCAGCTTTAGACGGCATATAAGGGGGTTGACAAAAGAGACCCAGTACTTC
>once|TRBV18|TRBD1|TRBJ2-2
CASSPWAFGTGNFTGELFF
TGTGCCAGCTCACCATGGGCTTTTGGGACAGGGAATTTCACCGGGGAGCTGTTTTTT
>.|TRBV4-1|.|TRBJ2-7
CASSLRASGVYEQYF
TGCGCCAGCAGCCTCCGGGCTTCGGGCGTATACGAGCAGTACTTC
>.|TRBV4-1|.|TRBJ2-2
CASSQEGNFAGIGVSGELFF
TGCGCCAGCAGCCAAGAAGGGAACTTCGCAGGGATAGGGGTCAGTGGGGAGCTGTTTTTT